These T cell receptor beta chains were read from a single sample in a study of cytomegalovirus exposure and HLA in healthy donors. Assay: immunoSEQ multiplex PCR; the TCRdb copy retains only in-frame clones and omits some. The data hold approximately 170,000 clones, with over 75% observed a single time. Sequences were obtained from PBMCs. Receptors were obtained from a male donor in good health and CMV-seronegative. Each CDR3 is given with its conserved first and last residue. A D gene is named only where the DNA matches it firmly. Size is omitted from some rows. Given values are once, few, many or a class for expanded clones.

v_gene	d_gene	abundance	j_gene	CDR3nt	CDR3aa
TRBV19	-	-	TRBJ2-7	TGTGCCAGTAGTGAACAGAGCATTCCTTCCTACGAGCAGTACTTC	CASSEQSIPSYEQYF
TRBV27	-	once	TRBJ1-5	TGTGCCAGCAAGGGGGGGGAGCAGCCCCAGCATTTT	CASKGGEQPQHF
TRBV7-9	-	few	TRBJ1-1	TGTGCCAGCAGCCCTGGACAGACGAACACTGAAGCTTTCTTT	CASSPGQTNTEAFF
TRBV7-9	TRBD1	once	TRBJ1-3	TGTGCCAGCAGCTCTACAGGGGGTTTCATTCACACCATATATTTT	CASSSTGGFIHTIYF
TRBV5-6	-	-	TRBJ2-7	TGTGCCAGCAGCTTCTTGAAGGGTCCTCGGGAGGAGCAGTACTTC	CASSFLKGPREEQYF
TRBV10-3	TRBD1	-	TRBJ2-7	TGTGCCATCAGTGAGTCAAGACAGGGTTACGAGCAGTACTTC	CAISESRQGYEQYF
TRBV29-1	TRBD1	-	TRBJ2-7	TGCAGCGTTACGACAGGGGGAAGGGGCGAGCAGTACTTC	CSVTTGGRGEQYF
TRBV18	-	-	TRBJ1-2	TGTGCCAGCTCACCTCCGACAGAAGCTTATGGCTACACCTTC	CASSPPTEAYGYTF
TRBV5-1	TRBD2	few	TRBJ2-1	TGCGCCAGCAGCTCCCGATTAGCGGGGGCCCTCCACAATGAGCAGTTCTTC	CASSSRLAGALHNEQFF
TRBV5-1	TRBD1	-	TRBJ2-7	TGCGCCAGCAGCTTACGGACAGGGCCCTACGAGCAGTACTTC	CASSLRTGPYEQYF
TRBV4-1	-	-	TRBJ1-2	TGCGCCAGCAGCCAAGAGTGGCGGGGGAACTATGGCTACACCTTC	CASSQEWRGNYGYTF
TRBV7-7	TRBD2	-	TRBJ2-1	TGTGCCAGCAGCTTAGGGCTAGCGGATGAGCAGTTCTTC	CASSLGLADEQFF
TRBV19	-	few	TRBJ1-3	TGTGCCAGTACCCGGACAGACTCAACCATATATTTT	CASTRTDSTIYF
TRBV4-1	TRBD2	-	TRBJ2-4	TGCGCCAGCAGCCAAGCCCGGCGGGGGGACAACACGGGCAAAAACATTCAGTACTTC	CASSQARRGDNTGKNIQYF
TRBV2	-	-	TRBJ2-7	TGTGCCAGCAGTGCGGACAGAAAAAGCTACGAGCAGTACTTC	CASSADRKSYEQYF
TRBV10-3	TRBD1	-	TRBJ2-7	TGTGCCATCAGTACTGGACAGGGCCCCTACGAGCAGTACTTC	CAISTGQGPYEQYF
TRBV9	-	few	TRBJ1-2	TGTGCCAGCAGCTCGACAGGAACAATTACCCTTAACTATGGCTACACCTTC	CASSSTGTITLNYGYTF
TRBV6-1	-	-	TRBJ2-7	TGTGCCAGCAGTGAAGCAGGGAGGTGGCAGTACTTC	CASSEAGRWQYF
TRBV9	TRBD2	-	TRBJ2-5	TGTGCCAGCAGCGTAAGAGGGGTCCAGGGAGCGGGAAAAGAGACCCAGTACTTC	CASSVRGVQGAGKETQYF
TRBV5-1	TRBD2	-	TRBJ2-4	TGCGCCAGCAGCTGGGCCGGGGGGGGAAACATTCAGTACTTC	CASSWAGGGNIQYF
TRBV6-5	-	-	TRBJ2-7	TGTGCCAGCACCCCATTGGCGGGCGATTACGAGCAGTACTTC	CASTPLAGDYEQYF
TRBV19	TRBD1	-	TRBJ2-2	TGTGCCAGTGGGGACAGGAGATTAACCGGGGAGCTGTTTTTT	CASGDRRLTGELFF
TRBV7-8	-	-	TRBJ1-5	TGTGCCAGCAGCTTTTTCGGGCCCCAGCATTTT	CASSFFGPQHF
TRBV5-6	TRBD2	-	TRBJ2-3	TGTGCCAGCAGGCCGGGACTAGCGGCTTTTTTCCTCACAGATACGCAGTATTTT	CASRPGLAAFFLTDTQYF
TRBV30	-	-	TRBJ1-5	TGTGCCTGGAGTGGCCAGCGAGATCAGCCCCAGCATTTT	CAWSGQRDQPQHF
TRBV7-2	-	-	TRBJ2-3	TGTGCCAGCAGCTTAGGTGGTCTAAAAGATACGCAGTATTTT	CASSLGGLKDTQYF
TRBV7-7	TRBD2	-	TRBJ2-1	TGTGCCAGCAGCCAGACTAGCGGGGGCTACAATGAGCAGTTCTTC	CASSQTSGGYNEQFF
TRBV5-1	TRBD1	-	TRBJ1-2	TGCGCCAGCAGCCTCCGGGACAGCTTGGATGGCTACACCTTC	CASSLRDSLDGYTF
TRBV2	TRBD2	-	TRBJ2-7	TGTGCCAGCAGGGTTGCGGGAGACGAGCAGTACTTC	CASRVAGDEQYF
TRBV29-1	-	-	TRBJ2-1	TGCAGCGTTTCGACTCGGAGCGGGCACAATGAGCAGTTCTTC	CSVSTRSGHNEQFF
TRBV23-1	TRBD1	-	TRBJ2-5	TGCGCCAGCAGTCAATCCAAAAGACCCGGGACAGGGAGTCGAGAGACCCAGTACTTC	CASSQSKRPGTGSRETQYF
TRBV4-1	-	few	TRBJ1-1	TGCGCCAGCAGCCAAGACCTCGGACAGAGGAACACTGAAGCTTTCTTT	CASSQDLGQRNTEAFF
TRBV5-1	-	once	TRBJ1-3	TGCGCCAGCAGCTCGACAGCTACTGGAAACACCATATATTTT	CASSSTATGNTIYF
TRBV4-1	TRBD1	-	TRBJ2-2	TGCGCCAGCAGCCCGACAGGGTTAAGTACCGGGGAGCTGTTTTTT	CASSPTGLSTGELFF
TRBV6-5	TRBD1	few	TRBJ1-2	TGTGCCAGCAGCTCCGGGACAGGGTTCGGCTACACCTTC	CASSSGTGFGYTF
TRBV7-2	TRBD1	-	TRBJ2-2	TGTGCCAGCAGCTTAGTGGGGACAGGGGGCGCCGGCGGGGAGCTGTTTTTT	CASSLVGTGGAGGELFF